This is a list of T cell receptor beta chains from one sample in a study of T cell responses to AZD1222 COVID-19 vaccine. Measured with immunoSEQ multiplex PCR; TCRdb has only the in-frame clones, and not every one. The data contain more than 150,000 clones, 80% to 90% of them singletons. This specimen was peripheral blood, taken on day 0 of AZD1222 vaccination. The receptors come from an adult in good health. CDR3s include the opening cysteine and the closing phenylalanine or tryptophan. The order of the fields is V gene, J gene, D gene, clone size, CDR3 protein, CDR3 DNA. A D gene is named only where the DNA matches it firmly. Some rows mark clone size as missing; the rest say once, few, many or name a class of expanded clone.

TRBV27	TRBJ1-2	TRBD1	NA	CASSLQDRPPDNYGYTF	TGTGCCAGCAGTTTACAGGACAGGCCCCCAGATAACTATGGCTACACCTTC
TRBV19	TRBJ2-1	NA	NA	CASSSHGGNEQFF	TGTGCCAGTAGTTCCCACGGGGGCAATGAGCAGTTCTTC
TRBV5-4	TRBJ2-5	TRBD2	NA	CASSLPIAGGQETQYF	TGTGCCAGCAGCTTGCCTATAGCGGGAGGCCAAGAGACCCAGTACTTC
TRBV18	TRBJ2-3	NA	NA	CASSRAGGAWADTQYF	TGTGCCAGCTCACGCGCCGGCGGAGCCTGGGCAGATACGCAGTATTTT
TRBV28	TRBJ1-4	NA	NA	CASRSDGATNEKLFF	TGTGCCAGCAGGTCCGACGGTGCAACTAATGAAAAACTGTTTTTT
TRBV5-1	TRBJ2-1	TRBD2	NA	CATGREGLDEQFF	TGCGCCACCGGACGGGAGGGCTTGGATGAGCAGTTCTTC
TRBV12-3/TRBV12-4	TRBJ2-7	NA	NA	CASSLNGNYEQYF	TGTGCCAGCAGTTTAAACGGGAACTACGAGCAGTACTTC
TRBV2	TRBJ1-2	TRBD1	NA	CASRTGLRGYTF	TGTGCCAGCAGGACAGGGCTTCGTGGCTACACCTTC
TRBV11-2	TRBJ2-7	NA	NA	CASSLMGGTYEQYF	TGTGCCAGCAGCTTAATGGGAGGTACCTACGAGCAGTACTTC
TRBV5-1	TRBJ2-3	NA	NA	CASSLYETGSTDTQYF	TGCGCCAGCAGCTTGTATGAGACAGGCTCCACAGATACGCAGTATTTT
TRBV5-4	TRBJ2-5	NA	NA	CASSLGQGGVETQYF	TGTGCCAGCAGCTTGGGGCAGGGAGGAGTGGAGACCCAGTACTTC
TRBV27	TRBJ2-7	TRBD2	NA	CASSLFPASGSTEQYF	TGTGCCAGCAGTTTATTCCCGGCTAGCGGGTCTACAGAGCAGTACTTC
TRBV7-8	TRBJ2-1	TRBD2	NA	CASSLLAGAYSYNEQFF	TGTGCCAGCAGCTTGCTAGCGGGAGCCTACTCCTACAATGAGCAGTTCTTC
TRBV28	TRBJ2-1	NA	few	CATSRQQKQFF	TGTGCCACAAGTAGACAGCAGAAGCAGTTCTTC
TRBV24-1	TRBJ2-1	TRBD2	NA	CATSDRTSGRVNEQFF	TGTGCCACCAGTGATAGGACTAGCGGGAGAGTAAATGAGCAGTTCTTC